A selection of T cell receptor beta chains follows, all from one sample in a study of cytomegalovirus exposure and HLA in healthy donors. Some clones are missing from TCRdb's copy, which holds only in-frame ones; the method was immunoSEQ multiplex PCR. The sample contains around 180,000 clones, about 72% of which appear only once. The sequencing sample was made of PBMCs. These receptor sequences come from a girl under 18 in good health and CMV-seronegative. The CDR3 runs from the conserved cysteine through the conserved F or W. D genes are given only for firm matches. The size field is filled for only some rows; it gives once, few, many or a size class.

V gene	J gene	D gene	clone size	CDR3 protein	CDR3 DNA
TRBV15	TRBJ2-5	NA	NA	CATSRPSNARTKETQYF	TGTGCCACCAGCAGACCATCGAACGCGAGAACCAAAGAGACCCAGTACTTC
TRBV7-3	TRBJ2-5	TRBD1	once	CASSQGQGETQYF	TGTGCCAGCAGCCAAGGACAGGGGGAGACCCAGTACTTC
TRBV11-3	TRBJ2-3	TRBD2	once	CASSLAPSGGYTQYF	TGTGCCAGCAGCTTAGCTCCTAGCGGGGGGTATACGCAGTATTTT
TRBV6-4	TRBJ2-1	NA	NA	CASSGSRGAEQFF	TGTGCCAGCAGTGGGTCCCGGGGGGCGGAGCAGTTCTTC
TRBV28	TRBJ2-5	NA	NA	CASSLRSGEETQYF	TGTGCCAGCAGTTTAAGGTCAGGGGAAGAGACCCAGTACTTC
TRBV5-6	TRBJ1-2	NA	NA	CASSPTGYGYTF	TGTGCCAGCAGCCCGACAGGCTATGGCTACACCTTC
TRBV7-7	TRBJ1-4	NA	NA	CASSPRPGQGIEKLFF	TGTGCTAGCAGCCCGCGTCCGGGACAAGGAATTGAAAAACTGTTTTTT
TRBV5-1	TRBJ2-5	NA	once	CASSLAGKETQYF	TGCGCCAGCAGCTTGGCGGGGAAAGAGACCCAGTACTTC
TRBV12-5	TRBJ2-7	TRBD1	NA	CASGFQGVYEQYF	TGTGCTAGTGGTTTTCAGGGGGTTTACGAGCAGTACTTC
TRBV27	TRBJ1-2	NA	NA	CASSFGNAPYGYTF	TGTGCCAGCAGTTTCGGGAATGCCCCCTATGGCTACACCTTC
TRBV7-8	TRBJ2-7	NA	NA	CASSPRGASTIYEQYF	TGTGCCAGCAGCCCCCGCGGGGCCTCGACCATCTACGAGCAGTACTTC
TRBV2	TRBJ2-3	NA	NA	CASGGEGDTQYF	TGTGCCAGCGGGGGCGAGGGGGATACGCAGTATTTT
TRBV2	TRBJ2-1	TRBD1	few	CASSEGQDNEQFF	TGTGCCAGCAGTGAGGGACAGGACAATGAGCAGTTCTTC
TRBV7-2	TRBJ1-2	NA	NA	CASSRHVEGYTF	TGTGCCAGCAGCCGTCACGTAGAGGGCTACACCTTC
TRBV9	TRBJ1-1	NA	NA	CASSPATAATEAFF	TGTGCCAGCAGCCCAGCGACGGCGGCCACTGAAGCTTTCTTT
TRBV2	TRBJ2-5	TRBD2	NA	CASRVSGGETQYF	TGTGCCAGCAGAGTCAGCGGGGGGGAGACCCAGTACTTC
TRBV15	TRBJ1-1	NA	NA	CATSREGGNTEAFF	TGTGCCACCAGCAGAGAGGGGGGGAACACTGAAGCTTTCTTT
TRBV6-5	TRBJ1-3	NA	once	CASRVNANSGNTIYF	TGTGCCAGCAGGGTTAACGCTAACTCTGGAAACACCATATATTTT
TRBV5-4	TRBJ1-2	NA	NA	CASSFQGGGYTF	TGTGCCAGCAGCTTTCAGGGAGGGGGCTACACCTTC
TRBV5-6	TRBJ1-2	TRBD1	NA	CASSPRGATYGYTF	TGTGCCAGCAGCCCCAGGGGGGCAACCTATGGCTACACCTTC
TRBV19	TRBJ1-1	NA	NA	CASNPGRNTEAFF	TGTGCCAGTAACCCCGGGAGGAACACTGAAGCTTTCTTT
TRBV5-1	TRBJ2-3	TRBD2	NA	CASRRAGGLDTQYF	TGCGCCAGCAGAAGAGCGGGGGGATTAGATACGCAGTATTTT
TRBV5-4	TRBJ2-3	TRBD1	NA	CASSLRTGTVDTQYF	TGTGCCAGCAGCTTAAGGACAGGGACGGTAGATACGCAGTATTTT